The 32 T cell receptor beta chains presented below share a single source sample, sequenced in a study of blood T cell repertoires in COVID-19. Sequenced by immunoSEQ multiplex PCR; TCRdb stores in-frame clones only, minus some. The sample has around 160,000 clones, roughly 87% seen once; the top ten hold around 10%. Sequenced input: PBMCs or T cells enriched from blood (not recorded which). These receptors were collected from a man between 45 and 60 years old who had recovered from COVID-19.

The genes are TRBV12-5 and TRBJ1-1; 8 positions match TRBD1. This CDR3 comprises 16 residues. V lost 6 bases and J lost 3; bases outside the gene matches: 12. Germline-derived CDR1 and CDR2 are LGHNT and FRNRAP. Here the CDR3 reads CASGTGTGYGYTEAFF. The CDR3 nucleotides are TGTGCTAGTGGGACCGGGACAGGTTATGGGTACACTGAAGCTTTCTTT.

The rearrangement links TRBV10-2 to TRBJ1-2; 8 nucleotides agree with TRBD1. The junction had 6 bases not matched to a gene; V was cut back by 6 bases and J by 3 bases. Germline V gene data show CDR1 as WSHSY and CDR2 as SAAADI. The CDR3 covers 14 residues. The CDR3 sequence: CASSPGGWYYGYTF. The CDR3, as DNA: TGCGCCAGCAGCCCAGGGGGCTGGTACTATGGCTACACCTTC.

This chain joins TRBV28 and TRBJ2-1; D is unclear. Germline V gene data show CDR1 as MDHEN and CDR2 as SYDVKM. The V and J ends lost 2 bases and 8 bases respectively, with 7 bases between them. The CDR3 is made up of 12 amino acids. The CDR3 DNA follows: TGTGCCAGCAGTTTAATGGGCGATGAGCAGTTCTTC. Protein: CASSLMGDEQFF.

J is TRBJ2-1 and V is TRBV5-1; 15 bases match TRBD2. Germline loops: CDR1 SGHRS, CDR2 YFSETQ. Losses at the gene ends were 4 bases for V and 0 bases for J; bases not matched to a gene: 8. This CDR3 region has 19 residues. The CDR3 protein is CASSTGTSGGLSSYNEQFF. The DNA of the CDR3 is TGCGCCAGCAGCACCGGGACTAGCGGGGGGCTGAGCTCCTACAATGAGCAGTTCTTC.

The V gene is TRBV28, the J gene TRBJ2-1, with TRBD2 matching 10 bases. The CDR3 length is 15 residues. Germline CDR1 MDHEN, CDR2 SYDVKM. V trimming: 6 bases; J trimming: 6 bases; junction bases outside the gene matches: 8. CDR3 bases: TGTGCCAGCAGGCGACTAGCGGGTTCACCCAATGAGCAGTTCTTC. Protein: CASRRLAGSPNEQFF.

This chain uses TRBV24-1 with TRBJ2-7, with 8 bases identical to TRBD1. Germline V gene lookup returns CDR1 KGHDR and CDR2 SFDVKD. V lost 5 bases to trimming and J lost 2 bases; unmatched junction nucleotides: 7. This CDR3 has 15 residues. The CDR3 bases are TGTGCCACCAGTGGCCGGACAGGGATGACCTACGAGCAGTACTTC. This gives the protein CATSGRTGMTYEQYF.

The chain employs TRBV5-4 and TRBJ2-5; D perhaps matches TRBD1 (5 bases). The CDR3 is 13 amino acids. Germline assignment: CDR1 SGHNT and CDR2 YYREEE (reference sequence). Trimming stripped 0 bases from V and 2 bases from J, with 5 bases between. CDR3 in DNA: TGTGCCAGCAGCTTGGGACAGCAAGAGACCCAGTACTTC. Protein: CASSLGQQETQYF.

This clone was seen just once. The chain recombines TRBV7-3 with TRBJ2-7; 12 nucleotides match TRBD1. Germline lookup yields CDR1 SGHTA and CDR2 FQGTGA. CDR3 length equals 18 residues. V trimming: 2 bases; J trimming: 1 base; junction bases outside the gene matches: 9. In DNA, the CDR3 is TGTGCCAGCAGCTTAGAAACGGGACAGGGGGCCAAGTCCTACGAGCAGTACTTC. Its protein is CASSLETGQGAKSYEQYF.

The chain couples TRBV28 to TRBJ1-4, with D unclear. The germline gives CDR1 MDHEN, CDR2 SYDVKM. There are 10 residues in the CDR3. V was pared by 10 bases and J by 8 bases, with 8 bases between. This chain's CDR3 is CATGTEKLFF. In DNA form, the CDR3 reads TGTGCCACAGGAACCGAAAAACTGTTTTTT.

The chain uses TRBV10-2 and TRBJ1-1; no reliable D call. The CDR3 is 15 residues long. Germline V CDR1 and CDR2: WSHSY, SAAADI. Deletions cut 4 bases from V and 0 bases from J, with 12 bases between. As DNA, the CDR3 is TGCGCCAGCAGTGTAGTGGGAGGGTTGAACACTGAAGCTTTCTTT. Encoded protein: CASSVVGGLNTEAFF.

This clone appeared once. The chain joins TRBV7-2 to TRBJ2-4; TRBD2 is a possible D gene (6 bases). V lost 5 bases and J 2 bases, leaving 16 bases between the germline ends. CDR3 length: 16 amino acids. Germline V CDR1 and CDR2: SGHTA, FQGNSA. CDR3 sequence: CASSPGVGFTKNIQYF. DNA of the CDR3: TGTGCCAGCAGCCCGGGAGTGGGGTTTACCAAAAACATTCAGTACTTC.

With regard to this clone: One end of the junction fails to match germline, which may point to a read error. This chain connects TRBV7-9 to TRBJ2-7; the D gene is possibly TRBD1 (6 bases). The germline V gene encodes CDR1 SEHNR and CDR2 FQNEAQ (reference sequence). The CDR3 extends over 14 amino acids. The CDR3: CASSLAGQNYEQYF. CDR3 sequence (DNA): TGTGCCAGCAGCCTAGCCGGACAGAACTACGAGCAGTACTTC.

V and J are TRBV7-6 and TRBJ2-7, with TRBD1 as a possible D gene (6 bases). V was shortened by 1 base and J by 2 bases, with 12 bases between the two germline ends. The CDR3 runs to 15 residues. The V gene's germline CDR1 is SGHVS and CDR2 FNYEAQ. The CDR3 region has the DNA TGTGCCAGCAGCTTAGGGCCAGGGGCGACCTACGAGCAGTACTTC. It codes for CASSLGPGATYEQYF. Filled out from reference TRBV7-6 and TRBJ2-7, the complete variable domain reads GAGVSQSPRYKVTKRGQDVALRCDPISGHVSLYWYRQALGQGPEFLTYFNYEAQQDKSGLPNDRFSAERPEGSISTLTIQRTEQRDSAMYRCASSLGPGATYEQYFGPGTRLTVT.

The chain links TRBV28 to TRBJ1-2; 9 nucleotides line up with TRBD1. CDR3 length: 15 residues. V was clipped by 6 bases and J by 8 bases; unmatched bases: 13. The V gene's germline CDR1 is MDHEN and CDR2 SYDVKM. CDR3 sequence reads: CASSQSGQGIQGYTF. In nucleotides, the CDR3 is TGTGCCAGCAGCCAATCTGGACAGGGGATCCAAGGCTACACCTTC.

The chain has TRBV10-1 and TRBJ2-1; 10 bases map to TRBD2. In germline, CDR1 is WNHNN, CDR2 SYGVQD (reference sequence). The CDR3 extends over 17 amino acids. Trimming removed 0 bases from V and 7 bases from J; junction bases left unmatched: 9. The CDR3 here is CASSESRASGSPNEQFF. The CDR3 DNA reads as TGCGCCAGCAGTGAGTCTCGGGCTAGCGGGAGCCCTAATGAGCAGTTCTTC.

This clone was seen just once. J is TRBJ1-2 and V is TRBV25-1, with D possibly matching TRBD1 (5 bases). This CDR3 region has 13 residues. In germline, CDR1 is MGHDK, CDR2 SYGVNS. The V gene lost 3 bases and the J gene lost 4 bases, with 9 bases spanning the gap. The DNA of the CDR3 is TGTGCCAGCAGTGAGCAGGGTAGCTATGGCTACACCTTC. This codes for CASSEQGSYGYTF.

The genes are TRBV28 and TRBJ2-5; 7 nucleotides align to TRBD2. The CDR3 runs to 17 residues. Germline CDR1 and CDR2: MDHEN and SYDVKM. V was clipped by 3 bases and J by 4 bases; unmatched bases: 14. Here the CDR3 reads CASSFGVAPGRGETQYF. The CDR3 coding sequence is TGTGCCAGCAGTTTTGGGGTGGCACCAGGGAGGGGAGAGACCCAGTACTTC.

The J gene is TRBJ1-1, the V gene TRBV6-2 or TRBV6-3; D possibly corresponds to TRBD1 (5 bases). The germline V gene encodes CDR1 MNHEY and CDR2 SVGEGT. V was clipped by 6 bases and J by 3 bases, with 20 bases between them. This CDR3 has 16 residues. The CDR3 DNA reads as TGTGCCAGCAGCCCCTCGGGGCGGGGCGGGGACACTGAAGCTTTCTTT. Translating it yields CASSPSGRGGDTEAFF.

This CDR3 reads CASNDRGREETQYF. The CDR3 DNA is TGTGCCAGCAACGACAGGGGGCGCGAAGAGACCCAGTACTTC. The J gene is TRBJ2-5, the V gene TRBV18, with 10 bases lining up with TRBD1. V gave up 8 bases and J gave up 3 bases; unmatched junction bases: 6. The germline gives CDR1 KGHSH, CDR2 LQKENI. CDR3 length equals 14 residues.

V gene TRBV19 combines with J gene TRBJ1-1; 10 positions match TRBD1. With 3 bases clipped from V and 9 bases from J, the junction kept 7 bases outside the gene matches. The germline gives CDR1 LNHDA, CDR2 SQIVND (reference sequence). The CDR3 spans 14 residues. CDR3 residues: CASSITTGGPQAFF. CDR3 nucleotide sequence: TGTGCCAGTAGTATTACGACAGGGGGCCCGCAAGCTTTCTTT.

This chain connects TRBV29-1 to TRBJ2-7, with D tentatively TRBD2 (6 bases). Germline V CDR1 and CDR2: SQVTM, ANQGSEA. There are 12 residues in the CDR3. V was clipped by 8 bases and J by 2 bases, with 13 bases between them. DNA of the CDR3: TGCAGCTTTTTGGAGGGAACCTACGAGCAGTACTTC. Protein product: CSFLEGTYEQYF.

This clone has only a few counts. This chain connects TRBV6-5 to TRBJ2-1; 9 bases are shared with TRBD1. Germline V CDR1 and CDR2: MNHEY, SVGAGI. This CDR3 region has 15 residues. The V gene end was trimmed by 6 bases and the J gene end by 6 bases; junction bases not matched to a gene: 9. CDR3: CASRGGQGGFNEQFF. The DNA for the CDR3 is TGTGCCAGCAGGGGGGGACAGGGAGGGTTCAATGAGCAGTTCTTC.

V and J are TRBV11-2 and TRBJ2-3; 9 bases line up with TRBD2. In germline, CDR1 is SGHAT, CDR2 FQNNGV. V trimming: 0 bases; J trimming: 4 bases; junction bases outside the gene matches: 11. This CDR3 spans 18 amino acids. CDR3 sequence: CASSLDGLAGDRADTQYF. In DNA form, the CDR3 reads TGTGCCAGCAGCTTAGACGGGTTAGCGGGGGATCGGGCAGATACGCAGTATTTT.

A note on this clone: This specimen includes other DNA sequences encoding the same CDR3. CDR3 sequence reads: CSVVLTEAFF. CDR3 in DNA: TGCAGCGTTGTCCTGACTGAAGCTTTCTTT. The chain has TRBV29-1 and TRBJ1-1, with D unclear. CDR3 length equals 10 residues. Trimming shortened V by 4 bases and J by 5 bases, and 5 bases separated the two germline ends. Germline assignment: CDR1 SQVTM and CDR2 ANQGSEA. Full variable domain (outside the CDR3, taken from reference TRBV29-1 and TRBJ1-1): SAVISQKPSRDICQRGTSLTIQCQVDSQVTMMFWYRQQPGQSLTLIATANQGSEATYESGFVIDKFPISRPNLTFSTLTVSNMSPEDSSIYLCSVVLTEAFFGQGTRLTVV.

This sequence joins TRBV10-2 and TRBJ2-3; tentative D call: TRBD2 (6 bases). CDR1 and CDR2 (germline): WSHSY, SAAADI. The V and J ends lost 2 bases and 4 bases respectively, with 19 bases between them. The CDR3 covers 17 residues. DNA of the CDR3: TGCGCCAGCAGTGAGACGGGAGTCGGGTTTCTCCCAGATACGCAGTATTTT. It is translated as CASSETGVGFLPDTQYF.

The chain is built from TRBV19 and TRBJ1-2, with 8 nucleotides matching TRBD1. Germline CDR1 is LNHDA and CDR2 is SQIVND (reference sequence). CDR3 size: 14 residues. V shed 5 bases and J 4 bases; nucleotides not matched to a gene: 6. CDR3 protein: CASSPDRGTYGYTF. The CDR3 bases are TGTGCCAGTAGTCCAGACAGGGGAACCTATGGCTACACCTTC.

The chain's CDR3 is CASSLRARGYTF. The CDR3 DNA follows: TGTGCCAGCAGCTTGCGGGCGCGGGGCTACACCTTC. This chain joins TRBV7-8 and TRBJ1-2; no reliable D call. Trimming removed 3 bases from V and 8 bases from J, with 10 bases in between. Germline values: CDR1 SGHVS, CDR2 FQNEAQ. The CDR3 runs to 12 residues. Variable domain in full (rest from reference TRBV7-8 and TRBJ1-2): GAGVSQSPRYKVAKRGQDVALRCDPISGHVSLFWYQQALGQGPEFLTYFQNEAQLDKSGLPSDRFFAERPEGSVSTLKIQRTQQEDSAVYLCASSLRARGYTFGSGTRLTVV.

The table lists this clone with a few counts. V gene TRBV18 combines with J gene TRBJ1-3; 10 nucleotides align to TRBD1. The ends lost 0 bases at V and 3 bases at J; junction bases unmatched: 5. Germline V gene sequence: CDR1 KGHSH, CDR2 LQKENI. This CDR3 is built from 17 residues. CDR3 region: CASSPPGQGIVGNTIYF. Written as DNA, the CDR3 is TGTGCCAGCTCACCACCGGGACAGGGGATTGTTGGAAACACCATATATTTT.

CDR3 nucleotide sequence: TGCGCCAGCAGCCAACTTGAGACGTTCAGCGCTGAGCAGTTCTTC. It is translated as CASSQLETFSAEQFF. The chain employs TRBV4-1 and TRBJ2-1; D is ambiguous. Deletions cut 2 bases from V and 9 bases from J, with 17 bases between. This CDR3 has 15 amino acids. Germline loops: CDR1 MGHRA, CDR2 YSYEKL.

This sequence joins TRBV19 and TRBJ2-7; TRBD2 matches at 13 bases. After removal of 4 bases from V and 2 bases from J, the junction contained 2 bases not matched to a gene. CDR3 length: 15 residues. Germline values: CDR1 LNHDA, CDR2 SQIVND (reference sequence). CDR3 residues: CASSKLAGGPYEQYF. The CDR3 region has the DNA TGTGCCAGTAGTAAACTAGCGGGAGGGCCCTACGAGCAGTACTTC.

This clone occurred a few times. This chain uses TRBV5-1 with TRBJ2-1; D is unresolved. CDR1 is SGHRS and CDR2 is YFSETQ in the germline V gene. This CDR3 is built from 13 residues. Trimming removed 3 bases at V and 5 bases at J, with 9 bases between. Written as DNA, the CDR3 is TGCGCCAGCAGCTCCCTAATGGACAATGAGCAGTTCTTC. This translates into CASSSLMDNEQFF.

The gene calls are TRBV5-1 and TRBJ1-1; 9 bases fit TRBD1. The CDR3 contains 14 residues. Germline V gene lookup returns CDR1 SGHRS and CDR2 YFSETQ. V shed 4 bases and J 7 bases; nucleotides not matched to a gene: 8. The CDR3 DNA sequence: TGCGCCAGCAGCAGAACCGGGACAGGGCTTGAAGCTTTCTTT. Translated: CASSRTGTGLEAFF. The variable domain in full, completed from reference TRBV5-1 and TRBJ1-1, reads KAGVTQTPRYLIKTRGQQVTLSCSPISGHRSVSWYQQTPGQGLQFLFEYFSETQRNKGNFPGRFSGRQFSNSRSEMNVSTLELGDSALYLCASSRTGTGLEAFFGQGTRLTVV.